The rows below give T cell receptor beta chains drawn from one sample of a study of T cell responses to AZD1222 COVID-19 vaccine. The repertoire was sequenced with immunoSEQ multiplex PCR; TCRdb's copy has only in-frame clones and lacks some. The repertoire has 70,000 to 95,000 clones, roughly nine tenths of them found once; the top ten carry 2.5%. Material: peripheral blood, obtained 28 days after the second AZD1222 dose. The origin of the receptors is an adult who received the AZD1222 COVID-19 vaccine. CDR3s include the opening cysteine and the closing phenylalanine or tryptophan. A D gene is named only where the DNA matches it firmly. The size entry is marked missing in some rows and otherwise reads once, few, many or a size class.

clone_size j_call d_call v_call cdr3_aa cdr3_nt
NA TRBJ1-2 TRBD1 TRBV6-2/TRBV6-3 CASSRLDRVSNYGYTF TGTGCCAGCAGTCGCCTGGACAGGGTTTCTAACTATGGCTACACCTTC
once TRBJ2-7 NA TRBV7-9 CASSSNYEQYF TGTGCCAGCAGCTCTAACTACGAGCAGTACTTC
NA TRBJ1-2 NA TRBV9 CASSVESRANYGYTF TGTGCCAGCAGCGTAGAGTCCAGAGCTAACTATGGCTACACCTTC
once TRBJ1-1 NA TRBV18 CASSPMEGAEAFF TGTGCCAGCTCACCAATGGAGGGGGCTGAAGCTTTCTTT
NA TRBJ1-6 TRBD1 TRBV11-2 CASSSIRGRLNSPLHF TGTGCCAGCAGCTCAATCAGGGGGCGCCTCAATTCACCCCTCCACTTT
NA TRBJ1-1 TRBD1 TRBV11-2 CASSAQGVNTEAFF TGTGCCAGCAGCGCGCAGGGGGTGAACACTGAAGCTTTCTTT
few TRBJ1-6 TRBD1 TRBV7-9 CASSLVGQGSYNSPLHF TGTGCCAGCAGCTTAGTAGGACAGGGATCCTATAATTCACCCCTCCACTTT
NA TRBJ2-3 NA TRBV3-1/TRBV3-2 CASSQGLRGGPSTDTQYF TGTGCCAGCAGCCAAGGCCTTAGGGGCGGACCAAGCACAGATACGCAGTATTTT
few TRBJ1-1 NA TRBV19 CASIIGNTEAFF TGTGCCAGTATAATCGGGAACACTGAAGCTTTCTTT
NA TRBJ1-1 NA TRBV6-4 CASLIPGAFF TGTGCCAGCTTAATTCCAGGTGCTTTCTTT
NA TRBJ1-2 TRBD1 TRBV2 CASSPDRAYGYGYTF TGTGCCAGCAGTCCTGACAGGGCCTACGGCTATGGCTACACCTTC
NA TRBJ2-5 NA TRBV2 CASSSKETQYF TGTGCCAGCAGTTCGAAAGAGACCCAGTACTTC
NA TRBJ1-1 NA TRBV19 CASSTWGRTEAFF TGTGCCAGTAGTACGTGGGGTAGGACTGAAGCTTTCTTT
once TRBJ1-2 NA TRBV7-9 CASSPWTANYGYTF TGTGCCAGCAGCCCCTGGACGGCCAACTATGGCTACACCTTC
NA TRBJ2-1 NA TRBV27 CASSLGRSSYNEQFF TGTGCCAGCAGTTTAGGGAGAAGCTCCTACAATGAGCAGTTCTTC
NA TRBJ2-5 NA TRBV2 CASVEETQYF TGTGCCAGTGTCGAAGAGACCCAGTACTTC
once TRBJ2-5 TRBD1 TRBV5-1 CASSFPGGRETQYF TGCGCCAGCAGCTTCCCAGGGGGTCGGGAGACCCAGTACTTC
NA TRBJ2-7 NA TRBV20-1 CSAVSSYEQYF TGCAGTGCCGTAAGCTCCTACGAGCAGTACTTC
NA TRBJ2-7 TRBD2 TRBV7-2 CASSILAGGPLEQYF TGTGCCAGCAGCATTCTAGCGGGGGGGCCCCTCGAGCAGTACTTC
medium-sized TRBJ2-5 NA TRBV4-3 CASSQDLAGEKETQYF TGCGCCAGCAGCCAAGACCTGGCAGGGGAGAAAGAGACCCAGTACTTC
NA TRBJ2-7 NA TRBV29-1 CSVEDIGTRGSYEQYF TGCAGCGTTGAAGATATTGGGACAAGGGGATCCTACGAGCAGTACTTC
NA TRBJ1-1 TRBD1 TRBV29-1 CSVEAGGYTEAFF TGCAGCGTTGAAGCAGGGGGCTACACTGAAGCTTTCTTT
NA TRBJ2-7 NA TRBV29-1 CSVARGIGEQYF TGCAGCGTTGCCAGGGGTATAGGCGAGCAGTACTTC
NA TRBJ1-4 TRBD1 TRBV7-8 CASSSVDRGRPAKLFF TGTGCCAGCAGTTCTGTGGACAGGGGGCGTCCGGCAAAACTGTTTTTT
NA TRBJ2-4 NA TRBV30 CASTSIAKNIQYF TGTGCCAGTACAAGTATAGCCAAAAACATTCAGTACTTC
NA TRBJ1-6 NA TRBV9 CASSVAGNSPLHF TGTGCCAGCAGCGTAGCCGGGAATTCACCCCTCCACTTT
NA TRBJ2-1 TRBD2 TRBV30 CAYEGSLTGTSGTMGNEQFF TGTGCCTACGAGGGTTCGTTGACCGGGACTAGCGGGACCATGGGCAATGAGCAGTTCTTC
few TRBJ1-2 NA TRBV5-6 CASSFSSENYGYTF TGTGCCAGCAGCTTCTCGTCTGAGAACTATGGCTACACCTTC
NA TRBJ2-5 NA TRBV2 CASGGTATQETQYF TGTGCCAGCGGGGGGACAGCTACCCAAGAGACCCAGTACTTC
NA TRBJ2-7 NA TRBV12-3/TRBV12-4 CASSSGTDYEQYF TGTGCCAGCAGCTCCGGGACGGACTACGAGCAGTACTTC
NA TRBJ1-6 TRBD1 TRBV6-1 CATSPDRAGSPLHF TGTGCCACCTCCCCGGACAGGGCCGGTTCACCCCTCCACTTT
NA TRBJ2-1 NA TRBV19 CASSFGPPRAEEQFF TGTGCCAGTAGTTTTGGACCACCCCGGGCGGAGGAGCAGTTCTTC
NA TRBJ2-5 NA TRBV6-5 CASRSTRETQYF TGTGCCAGCAGGTCAACTAGAGAGACCCAGTACTTC
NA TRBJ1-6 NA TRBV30 CAWSVEGFNSPLHF TGTGCCTGGAGTGTGGAAGGGTTTAATTCACCCCTCCACTTT
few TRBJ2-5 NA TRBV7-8 CASSLERRETQYF TGTGCCAGCAGCTTAGAGAGAAGAGAGACCCAGTACTTC
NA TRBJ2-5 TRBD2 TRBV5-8 CASSFGTKETQYF TGTGCCAGCAGCTTTGGGACTAAAGAGACCCAGTACTTC
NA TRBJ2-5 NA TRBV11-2 CASSIQETQYF TGTGCCAGCAGCATCCAAGAGACCCAGTACTTC
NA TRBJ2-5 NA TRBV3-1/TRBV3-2 CASSQHNRDPLLDQYF TGTGCCAGCAGCCAGCATAACCGGGACCCCCTGCTCGACCAGTACTTC
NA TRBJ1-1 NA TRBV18 CASSPEQGMNTEAFF TGTGCCAGCTCACCCGAACAGGGAATGAACACTGAAGCTTTCTTT
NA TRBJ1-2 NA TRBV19 CASSPEVTGGYTF TGTGCCAGTAGCCCTGAGGTAACCGGTGGCTACACCTTC
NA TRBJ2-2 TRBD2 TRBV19 CASTLLASGGELFF TGTGCCAGTACCCTACTAGCGAGCGGCGGGGAGCTGTTTTTT
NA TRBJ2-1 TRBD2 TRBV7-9 CASNPRTSGREDEQFF TGTGCCAGCAACCCTCGGACTAGCGGGAGGGAGGATGAGCAGTTCTTC